These 30 T cell receptor beta chains were all obtained from the same sample, sequenced in a study of Ad26.COV2.S vaccination and SARS-CoV-2 variants. Using immunoSEQ multiplex PCR, the repertoire was profiled, and TCRdb retains in-frame clones only, with some absent. The profile shows more than 300,000 clones, 80% to 90% of them singletons. Indicated treatment: roughly 20 received Ad26.COV2.S at low or high dose, single or two shots; roughly 5 received placebo; per-sample allocation not given. Sampling happened 63 days after the first vaccine or placebo injection. Here the sequenced sample was peripheral blood, taken in a trial of Ad26.COV2.S vaccine versus placebo. Every receptor here comes from a person aged 18-65 years who received the Ad26.COV2.S COVID-19 vaccine or a placebo.

V usage is TRBV18 and J usage is TRBJ2-3; D is ambiguous. CDR1 and CDR2 (germline): KGHSH, LQKENI. The length of the CDR3 is 16 residues. The germline V and J ends were trimmed by 2 bases and 0 bases, with 12 bases remaining between them. The CDR3 loop reads CASSPSRQLSTDTQYF. The CDR3 nucleotides read TGTGCCAGCTCACCAAGTCGGCAGCTCAGCACAGATACGCAGTATTTT.

The genes are TRBV18 and TRBJ2-2; 10 bases match TRBD1. The CDR3 contains 16 residues. Germline CDR1 and CDR2: KGHSH and LQKENI. After removal of 1 base from V and 7 bases from J, the junction contained 6 bases not matched to a gene. The CDR3 DNA reads as TGTGCCAGCTCACCACGTGGGACAGGGGACGGCGGGGAGCTGTTTTTT. Its protein product is CASSPRGTGDGGELFF.

CDR3 coding DNA: TGTGCCAGCAGTCCCGGGGAGGATGAGCAGTTCTTC. Protein: CASSPGEDEQFF. V gene TRBV6-6 combines with J gene TRBJ2-1; D perhaps matches TRBD2 (6 bases). Germline-derived CDR1 and CDR2 are MNHNY and SVGAGI (reference sequence). CDR3 size: 12 residues. V was cut by 5 bases and J by 8 bases, with 10 bases left in between.

The chain is built from TRBV30 and TRBJ2-2; no clear D. Trimming shortened V by 6 bases and J by 2 bases, and 10 bases separated the two germline ends. The CDR3 has 13 residues. Germline values: CDR1 GTSNPN, CDR2 SVGIG (reference sequence). This chain's CDR3 is CACRAANTGELFF. Written as DNA, the CDR3 is TGTGCCTGCCGGGCTGCAAACACCGGGGAGCTGTTTTTT.

The chain has TRBV27 and TRBJ1-2; TRBD1 matches at 8 bases. V dropped 5 bases and J dropped 3; count of bases not matched to a gene: 8. Germline lookup yields CDR1 MNHEY and CDR2 SMNVEV (reference sequence). The CDR3 loop spans 15 amino acids. CDR3 sequence (DNA): TGTGCCAGCAGTCGATCAGGGGGCGCAGACTATGGCTACACCTTC. It is translated as CASSRSGGADYGYTF.

The chain carries TRBV11-2 and TRBJ2-3; 8 nucleotides align to TRBD2. Per the germline V gene, CDR1 is SGHAT and CDR2 is FQNNGV. The CDR3 has 15 amino acids. Trimming at V came to 6 bases and at J to 1 base, leaving 6 bases not matched to a gene. The CDR3: CASSKSGGRTDTQYF. CDR3 DNA sequence: TGTGCCAGCAGTAAAAGCGGGGGTCGCACAGATACGCAGTATTTT.

Concerning this clone: One end of the junction varies from germline; a read error may be responsible. V and J are TRBV7-9 and TRBJ1-4, with a possible D match to TRBD1 (6 bases). Germline CDR1 and CDR2: SEHNR and FQNEAQ (reference sequence). This CDR3 is built from 15 residues. The DNA of the CDR3 is TGCGCCAGCAGTCGAGGGGGGGCGGATGGCGAAAAACTGTTTTTT. It translates to CASSRGGADGEKLFF.

A single count supports this clone. The gene calls are TRBV7-2 and TRBJ1-4, with TRBD1 matching over 7 bases. V lost 6 bases, J lost 4 bases, and 8 bases stayed unmatched. The CDR3 is made up of 15 amino acids. Germline lookup yields CDR1 SGHTA and CDR2 FQGNSA. CDR3 in amino acids: CASRAGQAINEKLFF. DNA for the CDR3: TGTGCCAGCAGGGCCGGACAGGCCATTAATGAAAAACTGTTTTTT.

This clone was detected only a few times. CDR3 region: CASSQDRDSGNTIYF. Written as DNA, the CDR3 is TGTGCCAGCAGTCAAGACAGGGACTCTGGAAACACCATATATTTT. The rearrangement uses TRBV2 and TRBJ1-3; 7 bases are shared with TRBD1. Germline CDR1 reads SNHLY; CDR2 reads FYNNEI. With 5 bases clipped from V and 0 bases from J, the junction kept 4 bases outside the gene matches. This CDR3 contains 15 residues.

The rearrangement uses TRBV6-5 and TRBJ1-4; D uncertain. The germline V gene encodes CDR1 MNHEY and CDR2 SVGAGI. Trimming left V 4 bases short and J 7 bases short, with 10 bases between. This CDR3 comprises 13 residues. Written as DNA, the CDR3 is TGTGCCAGCAGTTCGGGCCGCGGTGAAAAACTGTTTTTT. Translated: CASSSGRGEKLFF.

This clone was detected once. The rearrangement joins TRBV7-8 to TRBJ2-6; D perhaps matches TRBD2 (7 bases). Looked up from germline, CDR1 is SGHVS and CDR2 is FQNEAQ. The CDR3 totals 17 residues. V was pared by 4 bases and J by 4 bases, with 17 bases between. The CDR3 region is CASSSRGAGSGANVLTF. CDR3 DNA: TGTGCCAGCAGCTCCCGGGGGGCTGGTTCCGGGGCCAACGTCCTGACTTTC. Combining the CDR3 with reference TRBV7-8 and TRBJ2-6 gives the whole variable domain GAGVSQSPRYKVAKRGQDVALRCDPISGHVSLFWYQQALGQGPEFLTYFQNEAQLDKSGLPSDRFFAERPEGSVSTLKIQRTQQEDSAVYLCASSSRGAGSGANVLTFGAGSRLTVL.

This chain connects TRBV7-8 to TRBJ1-4; tentative D call: TRBD1 (5 bases). The CDR3 consists of 19 residues. Germline CDR1 reads SGHVS; CDR2 reads FQNEAQ. V lost 0 bases and J 3 bases, leaving 20 bases between the germline ends. Here the CDR3 reads CASSLAPEGAGWANEKLFF. The CDR3 DNA is TGTGCCAGCAGCTTAGCTCCGGAAGGAGCAGGGTGGGCTAATGAAAAACTGTTTTTT.

V and J are TRBV28 and TRBJ2-1, with 10 bases aligning to TRBD2. Germline loops: CDR1 MDHEN, CDR2 SYDVKM. Germline trimming cut 7 bases from V and 7 bases from J; bases unmatched to any gene: 10. The CDR3 consists of 15 residues. CDR3 loop: CASTFGASGSNEQFF. CDR3 nucleotide sequence: TGTGCCAGCACCTTCGGGGCTAGCGGGAGTAATGAGCAGTTCTTC. Full variable domain (rest looked up from reference TRBV28 and TRBJ2-1): DVKVTQSSRYLVKRTGEKVFLECVQDMDHENMFWYRQDPGLGLRLIYFSYDVKMKEKGDIPEGYSVSREKKERFSLILESASTNQTSMYLCASTFGASGSNEQFFGPGTRLTVL.

The chain recombines TRBV4-1 with TRBJ1-1; D not resolved. Trimming left V 1 base short and J 11 bases short, with 17 bases between. Germline V gene data show CDR1 as MGHRA and CDR2 as YSYEKL. This CDR3 contains 14 residues. This CDR3 is CASSQGSPLFAAFF. In DNA, the CDR3 is TGCGCCAGCAGCCAAGGTTCCCCCCTGTTCGCGGCTTTCTTT.

The chain recombines TRBV5-1 with TRBJ1-1, with no clear D. Germline V gene data show CDR1 as SGHRS and CDR2 as YFSETQ. This CDR3 comprises 18 residues. The germline V and J ends were trimmed by 1 base and 2 bases, with 21 bases remaining between them. CDR3 sequence: CASSLLPPGSGVNTEAFF. The CDR3 bases are TGCGCCAGCAGCTTGCTCCCTCCGGGGAGCGGAGTCAACACTGAAGCTTTCTTT.

This clone showed up just once. CDR3 residues: CASSQGDRPIYEQYF. CDR3 bases: TGTGCCAGCAGCCAAGGGGACCGCCCAATCTACGAGCAGTACTTC. The rearrangement joins TRBV5-4 to TRBJ2-7, with D perhaps TRBD1 or TRBD2 (5 bases each). The CDR3 has 15 amino acids. Looked up from germline, CDR1 is SGHNT and CDR2 is YYREEE (reference sequence). Between the trimmed V and J ends, which lost 4 bases and 3 bases, there was a span of 17 bases.

The rearrangement joins TRBV2 to TRBJ2-5; TRBD2 aligns across 8 bases. CDR3 length: 15 amino acids. V lost 5 bases, J lost 2 bases, and 7 bases stayed unmatched. The germline V gene has CDR1 SNHLY and CDR2 FYNNEI. The CDR3: CASSPRTSGQETQYF. The CDR3 bases are TGTGCCAGCAGTCCTAGAACTAGCGGTCAAGAGACCCAGTACTTC.

J is TRBJ2-5 and V is TRBV19; no clear D. Per germline, CDR1 LNHDA and CDR2 SQIVND (reference sequence). There are 13 residues in the CDR3. V was cut by 6 bases and J by 4 bases, with 12 bases left in between. CDR3 nucleotides: TGTGCCAGTAGAGGTTGGGGTTTAGAGACCCAGTACTTC. Translated, it gives CASRGWGLETQYF.

The chain joins TRBV28 to TRBJ1-3; D gene uncertain. V lost 1 base, J lost 0 bases, and 10 bases lay in between. The CDR3 spans 16 residues. Germline values: CDR1 MDHEN, CDR2 SYDVKM. The CDR3 region has the DNA TGTGCCAGCAGTTTATCCGCCAGTATCTCTGGAAACACCATATATTTT. Amino acids: CASSLSASISGNTIYF.

The genes are TRBV10-1 and TRBJ2-1; 7 bases match TRBD1. V dropped 3 bases and J dropped 13; count of bases not matched to a gene: 12. The CDR3 runs 14 residues. The germline V gene has CDR1 WNHNN and CDR2 SYGVQD (reference sequence). The CDR3 sequence: CASSDFLWDRGQFF. The DNA for the CDR3 is TGCGCCAGCAGTGATTTCCTCTGGGACAGAGGTCAGTTCTTC.

The chain uses TRBV6-2 or TRBV6-3 and TRBJ1-5; tentatively, D is TRBD1 (5 bases). Germline-derived CDR1 and CDR2 are MNHEY and SVGEGT. V gave up 6 bases and J gave up 7 bases, with 19 bases separating them. The CDR3 runs 15 residues. This chain's CDR3 is CASSIRDRQSQPQHF. In nucleotides, the CDR3 is TGTGCCAGCAGCATCCGGGACCGGCAGTCCCAGCCCCAGCATTTT.

The DNA for the CDR3 is TGTGCCACCAGTGATCCGACTAGCGACAGAGAGCAGTTCTTC. Its protein product is CATSDPTSDREQFF. The gene calls are TRBV24-1 and TRBJ2-1; 8 nucleotides agree with TRBD2. This CDR3 is 14 amino acids long. Unmatched junction bases numbered 7, after V lost 3 bases and J lost 10 bases. The V gene's germline CDR1 is KGHDR and CDR2 SFDVKD.

This sequence joins TRBV10-3 and TRBJ2-3; 10 bases map to TRBD1. Looked up from germline, CDR1 is ENHRY and CDR2 is SYGVKD. The CDR3 is made up of 18 amino acids. The V segment lost 6 bases and the J segment 0 bases; nucleotides outside the gene matches: 12. The CDR3 here is CAIRPGQGMTRSTDTQYF. CDR3 DNA: TGTGCCATCAGGCCGGGACAGGGGATGACGAGGAGCACAGATACGCAGTATTTT.

The chain links TRBV28 to TRBJ2-7; TRBD2 agrees at 9 bases. The CDR3 covers 14 residues. The junction had 5 bases not matched to a gene; V was cut back by 5 bases and J by 3 bases. The germline V gene encodes CDR1 MDHEN and CDR2 SYDVKM. CDR3: CASSILAGYYEQYF. The CDR3 coding sequence is TGTGCCAGCAGTATACTAGCGGGCTACTACGAGCAGTACTTC.

The CDR3 loop is CASSPGQGLGEQYF. CDR3 coding DNA: TGTGCCAGCAGCCCGGGACAGGGGCTTGGCGAGCAGTACTTC. V gene TRBV7-8 combines with J gene TRBJ2-7, with 10 bases matching TRBD1. V lost 5 bases to trimming and J lost 6 bases; unmatched junction nucleotides: 7. Germline-derived CDR1 and CDR2 are SGHVS and FQNEAQ. The CDR3 length is 14 residues.

V and J are TRBV3-1 (or the pseudogene TRBV3-2) and TRBJ2-1; TRBD2 is a possible D gene (5 bases). CDR1 is LGHDT, CDR2 YNNKEL, per germline (reference sequence). This CDR3 has 17 amino acids. V shed 1 base and J shed 5 bases, with 18 bases lying between them. The CDR3 nucleotides are TGTGCCAGCAGCCAAGCTTTAACAAGCGGACGACACAATGAGCAGTTCTTC. Translated: CASSQALTSGRHNEQFF.

The chain uses TRBV5-6 and TRBJ1-2, with 7 bases fitting TRBD1. The CDR3 length is 15 residues. Germline-derived CDR1 and CDR2 are SGHDT and YYEEEE. V lost 2 bases and J lost 13; bases outside the gene matches: 17. The CDR3 DNA reads TGTGCCAGCAGCTTAGGTACAGGGGCTAGATCGGAATTCACCTTC. It is translated as CASSLGTGARSEFTF.

This chain uses TRBV28 with TRBJ1-1; D might be TRBD1 (6 bases). The CDR3 is 15 amino acids. Trimming took 5 bases from V and 3 from J, leaving 16 bases between them. Germline values: CDR1 MDHEN, CDR2 SYDVKM. CDR3 coding DNA: TGTGCCAGCAGTCCCTCCCGGGGGGCACACACTGAAGCTTTCTTT. It yields the protein CASSPSRGAHTEAFF.

The CDR3 loop is CASSLGMGVNRGYTF. The CDR3 coding sequence is TGTGCCAGCAGCTTGGGGATGGGTGTGAACCGCGGCTACACCTTC. The gene calls are TRBV5-6 and TRBJ1-2; D not resolved. The CDR3 length is 15 residues. V lost 0 bases and J 8 bases, leaving 17 bases between the germline ends. Germline V lookup: CDR1 SGHDT, CDR2 YYEEEE.

This chain links TRBV7-9 with TRBJ2-3, with 8 bases matching TRBD2. The J segment lost 2 bases and the V segment lost 4 bases, leaving 14 bases of the junction unmatched. This CDR3 contains 18 residues. Germline V gene data show CDR1 as SEHNR and CDR2 as FQNEAQ (reference sequence). The CDR3 loop is CASSSLLRLAGATDTQYF. The CDR3 DNA reads TGTGCCAGCAGCTCCCTTCTACGCCTAGCGGGTGCCACAGATACGCAGTATTTT.